What follows are 31 T cell receptor beta chains derived from one specimen sequenced in a study of metastatic and nonmetastatic thyroid tumors. Among the patients, none had received any treatment before thyroid surgery. TCRdb re-processed the PCR reads through MiXCR. This sample has roughly 38,000 clones, with around 10% found just once. Material for sequencing was blood. These receptors were collected from a male donor with papillary thyroid cancer or a benign thyroid nodule (not recorded which). Some clones in this sample may be carry-over from other donors' samples.

There are many counts of this clone. The V and J genes are TRBV13 and TRBJ2-2; D unresolved. The CDR3 sequence is 12 residues long. Germline assignment: CDR1 PRHDT and CDR2 FYEKMQ (reference sequence). V was trimmed by 1 base and J by 5 bases, leaving 2 bases between them. This CDR3 is CASSLETGELFF. The CDR3 bases are TGTGCCAGCAGCTTAGAGACCGGGGAGCTGTTTTTT.

This clone was counted ten times or more. The chain couples TRBV10-3 to TRBJ1-4; D might be TRBD1 (5 bases). V dropped 8 bases and J dropped 0 bases, with 13 bases sitting between them. This CDR3 has 15 residues. The germline gives CDR1 ENHRY, CDR2 SYGVKD. For the CDR3, the DNA is TGTGCCATCTGGGGGGGGACCGCAACTAATGAAAAACTGTTTTTT. Its protein product is CAIWGGTATNEKLFF.

The sample holds a few counts of this clone. A much larger clone lies a single base off, so this may be a read error. The genes are TRBV11-2 and TRBJ2-2, with a tentative D call TRBD2 (6 bases). Per germline, CDR1 SGHAT and CDR2 FQNNGV. The CDR3 is 16 residues long. The CDR3 region has the DNA TGTGCCAGCAGCTTAGTAGGGGCCCAAAGCACCGGGGGGCTGTTTTTT. Translating gives CASSLVGAQSTGGLFF.

The chain has TRBV27 and TRBJ1-1; the match to TRBD1 covers 7 bases. Per the germline V gene, CDR1 is MNHEY and CDR2 is SMNVEV (reference sequence). The length of the CDR3 is 15 residues. V was pared by 6 bases and J by 0 bases, with 7 bases of the junction left unmatched. The CDR3 DNA reads as TGTGCCAGCAGCCTCATCCAGGGGGTGAACACTGAAGCTTTCTTT. Amino acid sequence: CASSLIQGVNTEAFF.

This clone was detected many times. The chain combines TRBV20-1 with TRBJ1-2; 12 bases are a match to TRBD1. The CDR3 contains 12 residues. The germline V gene has CDR1 DFQATT and CDR2 SNEGSKA (reference sequence). This CDR3 is CTPGQGADGYTF. In DNA form, the CDR3 reads TGCACCCCGGGACAGGGGGCGGATGGCTACACCTTC.

This clone was recorded a few times. J is TRBJ1-2 and V is TRBV6-2 or TRBV6-3, with D hard to call. V shed 0 bases and J shed 7 bases, with 12 bases lying between them. CDR1 MNHEY and CDR2 SVGEGT come from the germline V gene. The CDR3 contains 14 residues. The CDR3 sequence: CASSYSTLGCGYTF. In DNA, the CDR3 is TGTGCCAGCAGTTACTCCACCCTTGGGTGTGGCTACACCTTC.

This clone was counted between two and nine times. One junction end disagrees with the germline gene, perhaps due to a read error. The chain uses TRBV6-1 and TRBJ2-1; TRBD1 agrees at 12 bases. This CDR3 has 14 residues. Per the germline V gene, CDR1 is MNHNS and CDR2 is SASEGT. The CDR3 reads CASSWDRGHRSWLF. CDR3 sequence (DNA): TGTGCCAGCAGTTGGGACAGGGGGCATAGGTCGTGGCTCTTC.

This clone was seen a few times. The junction shows a germline mismatch at one end, possibly a read error. CDR3 region: CASSFGTRGTGELFF. DNA of the CDR3: TGCGCCAGCAGTTTCGGGACTAGGGGGACCGGGGAGCTGTTTTTT. The chain employs TRBV28 and TRBJ2-2; 8 bases align to TRBD2. The length of the CDR3 is 15 residues. The germline V gene encodes CDR1 MDHEN and CDR2 SYDVKM.

This clone was counted ten times or more. The V gene is TRBV4-1, the J gene TRBJ2-5; 8 bases fit TRBD1. J gave up 4 bases and V 3 bases, and 4 bases lay outside the gene matches. The CDR3 contains 14 residues. CDR1 is MGHRA and CDR2 is YSYEKL in the germline V gene. This CDR3 reads CASSHQQGGETQYF. CDR3 DNA sequence: TGCGCCAGCAGCCACCAACAGGGGGGAGAGACCCAGTACTTC.

The table lists this clone with many counts. This may arise from a read error, as a much more abundant clone is one base away. The genes are TRBV28 and TRBJ2-7; D may be TRBD1 (6 bases). The CDR3 contains 16 residues. From germline, CDR1 is MDHEN and CDR2 SYDVKM. V gave up 6 bases and J gave up 2 bases, with 20 bases separating them. The DNA for the CDR3 is TGTGCCAGCAGATCGATGTTCCAGGGGCCCGCCTACGAGCAGTACTTC. Amino acid sequence: CASRSMFQGPAYEQYF.

This clone was found many times. The rearrangement links TRBV7-9 to TRBJ1-2; D not certain. The CDR3 runs to 13 residues. Germline V gene lookup returns CDR1 SEHNR and CDR2 FQNEAQ (reference sequence). V lost 6 bases, J lost 2 bases, and 10 bases lay in between. In nucleotides, the CDR3 is TGTGCCAGCAGGTCCGGTGGAAACTATGGCTACACCTTC. This encodes CASRSGGNYGYTF.

This clone has ten or more counts. Here the CDR3 DNA reads TGTGCCAGCAGTTACTGGTTGGGGGCACTAAAGGCCCAGTACTTC. Protein sequence: CASSYWLGALKAQYF. This chain joins TRBV28 and TRBJ2-5; a possible D gene is TRBD1 (6 bases). Trimming stripped 4 bases from V and 9 bases from J, with 21 bases between. This CDR3 spans 15 amino acids. The V gene's germline CDR1 is MDHEN and CDR2 SYDVKM.

This clone occurred many times. V usage is TRBV10-2 and J usage is TRBJ2-1; D unclear. The V and J ends lost 10 bases and 1 base respectively, with 14 bases between them. Germline CDR1 and CDR2: WSHSY and SAAADI. The CDR3 has 14 residues. CDR3 DNA sequence: TGCGCCACCTGCCAGTGGGCTTCCTACAATGAGCAGTTCTTC. This codes for CATCQWASYNEQFF.

This clone was picked up many times. Here the CDR3 reads CASSDRGFQPQHF. The CDR3 nucleotides read TGTGCCAGTAGTGACAGGGGATTTCAGCCCCAGCATTTT. This rearrangement joins TRBV19 to TRBJ1-5, with 8 bases aligning to TRBD1. Germline CDR1 LNHDA, CDR2 SQIVND (reference sequence). This CDR3 has 13 residues. V lost 5 bases to trimming and J lost 6 bases; unmatched junction nucleotides: 3. The full variable domain, with the rest looked up from reference TRBV19 and TRBJ1-5, is DGGITQSPKYLFRKEGQNVTLSCEQNLNHDAMYWYRQDPGQGLRLIYYSQIVNDFQKGDIAEGYSVSREKKESFPLTVTSAQKNPTAFYLCASSDRGFQPQHFGDGTRLSIL.

This clone appeared a few times. The V and J genes are TRBV18 and TRBJ2-1; D is tentatively TRBD1 or TRBD2 (5 bases each). Germline V CDR1 and CDR2: KGHSH, LQKENI. V was pared by 3 bases and J by 3 bases, with 9 bases between. The CDR3 runs to 14 residues. The CDR3 bases are TGTGCCAGCTCACCCGGGACGGTCTACAATGAGCAGTTCTTC. Translation gives CASSPGTVYNEQFF.

This clone was seen ten or more times. The chain joins TRBV19 to TRBJ2-1, with 7 bases identical to TRBD2. The trim removed 3 bases at V and 14 bases at J, leaving 16 bases unmatched. The CDR3 extends over 15 amino acids. In germline, CDR1 is LNHDA, CDR2 SQIVND (reference sequence). The CDR3 is CASSITGGSRMSKFF. The CDR3 nucleotides read TGTGCCAGTAGTATTACAGGCGGGAGTAGGATGAGCAAGTTCTTC.

In its sample, this clone ranks as medium-sized (0.01 to 0.1%). The CDR3 nucleotides are TGTGCCAGCAGTGTGGGGGGATTCTGGCCTCCCGAGCAGTACTTC. Translating gives CASSVGGFWPPEQYF. This chain connects TRBV6-2 or TRBV6-3 to TRBJ2-7; tentative D call: TRBD2 (6 bases). Trimming stripped 5 bases from V and 6 bases from J, with 20 bases between. The germline V gene encodes CDR1 MNHEY and CDR2 SVGEGT. The CDR3 sequence is 15 residues long.

The V gene is TRBV27, the J gene TRBJ1-2; D may be TRBD1 (5 bases). The germline V gene encodes CDR1 MNHEY and CDR2 SMNVEV (reference sequence). Trimming removed 4 bases at V and 4 bases at J, with 19 bases between. This CDR3 spans 16 amino acids. CDR3 nucleotides: TGTGCCAGCAGTTCATTGATGAGGGGTTCCTTCTATGGCTACACCTTC. It is translated as CASSSLMRGSFYGYTF.

This clone was recorded at least ten times. This chain connects TRBV6-1 to TRBJ2-3; 10 bases agree with TRBD1. Germline V gene lookup returns CDR1 MNHNS and CDR2 SASEGT. V was clipped by 8 bases and J by 1 base; unmatched bases: 3. This CDR3 contains 14 residues. The CDR3 bases are TGTGCCAGCTGGGGGACAGGGGGCACAGATACGCAGTATTTT. As protein: CASWGTGGTDTQYF.

To note about this clone: Given a much more abundant clone one base away, this may be a read error. The chain links TRBV5-6 to TRBJ1-2; TRBD1 agrees at 9 bases. This CDR3 comprises 15 residues. CDR1 and CDR2 from the germline V gene are SGHDT and YYEEEE. V lost 4 bases and J lost 2; bases outside the gene matches: 6. The DNA for the CDR3 is TGTGCCAGCAGCCTGACAGGGGGAGTAAACTATGGCTACACCTTC. Its translation: CASSLTGGVNYGYTF.

This clone came up many times. A clone one base away is much larger, so this may be a read error. The rearrangement joins TRBV19 to TRBJ1-5; a possible D gene is TRBD1 (5 bases). The CDR3 totals 12 residues. V dropped 7 bases and J dropped 6 bases, with 10 bases sitting between them. Germline-derived CDR1 and CDR2 are LNHDA and SQIVND (reference sequence). CDR3 DNA: TGTGCCAGTAACGGGGGGGGTCAGCCCCAGCATTTT. As protein: CASNGGGQPQHF. Full variable domain (remainder filled in from reference TRBV19 and TRBJ1-5): DGGITQSPKYLFRKEGQNVTLSCEQNLNHDAMYWYRQDPGQGLRLIYYSQIVNDFQKGDIAEGYSVSREKKESFPLTVTSAQKNPTAFYLCASNGGGQPQHFGDGTRLSIL.

This clone was seen at least ten times. V gene TRBV28 combines with J gene TRBJ1-2, with 7 bases fitting TRBD1. Germline V lookup: CDR1 MDHEN, CDR2 SYDVKM. The CDR3 is made up of 16 amino acids. The V segment lost 5 bases and the J segment 2 bases; nucleotides outside the gene matches: 11. The CDR3 sequence is CASSVTRTGGNYGYTF. For the CDR3, the DNA is TGTGCCAGCAGTGTTACCCGGACAGGCGGCAACTATGGCTACACCTTC.

A note on this clone: At one boundary the junction diverges from the germline segment, which might be a read error. V usage is TRBV20-1 and J usage is TRBJ2-1, with 8 bases identical to TRBD2. This CDR3 has 17 residues. The V gene's germline CDR1 is DFQATT and CDR2 SNEGSKA (reference sequence). As DNA, the CDR3 is TGCAGTGTTAGAGATGGGTTAAGAGCGGGGGCCTACAATGAGCAGTTCTTC. Translating gives CSVRDGLRAGAYNEQFF.

This clone appeared many times. The gene calls are TRBV11-1 and TRBJ1-1, with a tentative D call TRBD1 (6 bases). CDR1 and CDR2 (germline): SGHAT, FQDESV (reference sequence). This CDR3 is built from 16 residues. The ends were cut back, 5 bases at V and 3 bases at J, with 19 bases in the middle. CDR3 sequence (DNA): TGTGCCAGCAGCCCTCCCCCCGACAGGCCGGACACTGAAGCTTTCTTT. Encoded protein: CASSPPPDRPDTEAFF.

This clone was picked up many times. V is TRBV11-2 and J is TRBJ2-1; 7 bases match TRBD2. CDR1 SGHAT and CDR2 FQNNGV come from the germline V gene. The CDR3 has 16 amino acids. V trimming: 6 bases; J trimming: 7 bases; junction bases outside the gene matches: 15. In nucleotides, the CDR3 is TGTGCCAGCAGAGGAAGTCGGCGGGAGACTAATAATGAGCAGTTCTTC. It yields the protein CASRGSRRETNNEQFF.

This clone was seen only a few times. Other DNA sequences within the sample encode an identical CDR3. The CDR3 DNA reads as TGCAGCGTTCGGACAGGCGGCACTGAAGCTTTCTTT. Residues: CSVRTGGTEAFF. The chain carries TRBV29-1 and TRBJ1-1, with 7 bases fitting TRBD1. The CDR3 has 12 residues. V was clipped by 5 bases and J by 4 bases; unmatched bases: 4. CDR1 and CDR2 (germline): SQVTM, ANQGSEA.

This clone was seen at least ten times. The V gene is TRBV7-6, the J gene TRBJ2-1, with 8 positions matching TRBD2. J lost 7 bases, V lost 0 bases, and 2 bases had no gene match. CDR1 and CDR2 (germline): SGHVS, FNYEAQ. This CDR3 has 14 residues. DNA for the CDR3: TGTGCCAGCAGCTTAGCGGGGACTAGGAATGAGCAGTTCTTC. This codes for CASSLAGTRNEQFF.

The rearrangement links TRBV27 to TRBJ2-1; tentatively, D is TRBD1 (5 bases). V was shortened by 4 bases and J by 0 bases, with 22 bases between the two germline ends. This CDR3 spans 19 amino acids. Germline V CDR1 and CDR2: MNHEY, SMNVEV (reference sequence). The chain's CDR3 is CASSSVAVRGASSYNEQFF. CDR3 sequence (DNA): TGTGCCAGCAGTTCGGTCGCCGTTAGGGGCGCGAGCTCCTACAATGAGCAGTTCTTC.

This clone has ten or more counts. The rearrangement joins TRBV15 to TRBJ2-2; unclear D gene. Per the germline V gene, CDR1 is LNHNV and CDR2 is YYDKDF (reference sequence). The CDR3 has 14 residues. The ends were cut back, 1 base at V and 4 bases at J, with 7 bases in the middle. In DNA, the CDR3 is TGTGCCACCAGCAGAGTTAAGGCCACCGGGGAGCTGTTTTTT. Translating it yields CATSRVKATGELFF. Combining the CDR3 with reference TRBV15 and TRBJ2-2 gives the whole variable domain DAMVIQNPRYQVTQFGKPVTLSCSQTLNHNVMYWYQQKSSQAPKLLFHYYDKDFNNEADTPDNFQSRRPNTSFCFLDIRSPGLGDTAMYLCATSRVKATGELFFGEGSRLTVL.

In its sample, this clone ranks as medium-sized. The CDR3 DNA reads as TGTGCCAGCAAGGGCACCACCGGGGAGCTGTTTTTT. This translates into CASKGTTGELFF. V and J are TRBV6-1 and TRBJ2-2, with unresolved D. Trimming shortened V by 7 bases and J by 4 bases, and 7 bases separated the two germline ends. CDR3 length: 12 amino acids. Germline CDR1 MNHNS, CDR2 SASEGT.

This clone showed up many times. The chain links TRBV12-3 or TRBV12-4 to TRBJ2-7, with a possible D match to TRBD1 (6 bases). The V end was cut by 5 bases, the J end by 3 bases, with 17 bases between. This CDR3 contains 15 residues. The CDR3: CASSPSGAGNYEQYF. CDR3 nucleotides: TGTGCCAGCAGTCCCTCAGGGGCCGGAAACTACGAGCAGTACTTC.